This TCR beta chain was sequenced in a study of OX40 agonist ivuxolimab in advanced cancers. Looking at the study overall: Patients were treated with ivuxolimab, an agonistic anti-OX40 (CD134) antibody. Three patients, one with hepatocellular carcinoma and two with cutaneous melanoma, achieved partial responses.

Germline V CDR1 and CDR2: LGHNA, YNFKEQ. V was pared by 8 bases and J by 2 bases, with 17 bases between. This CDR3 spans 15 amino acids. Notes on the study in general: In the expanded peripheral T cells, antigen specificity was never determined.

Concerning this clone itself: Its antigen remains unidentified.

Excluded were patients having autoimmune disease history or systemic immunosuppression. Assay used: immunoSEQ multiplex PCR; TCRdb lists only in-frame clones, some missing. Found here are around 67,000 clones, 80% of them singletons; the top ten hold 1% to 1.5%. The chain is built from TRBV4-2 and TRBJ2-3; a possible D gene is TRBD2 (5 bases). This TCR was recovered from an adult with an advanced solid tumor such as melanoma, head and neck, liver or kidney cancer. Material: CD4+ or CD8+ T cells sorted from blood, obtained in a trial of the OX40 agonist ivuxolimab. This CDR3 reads CASGGFVGHTDTQYF. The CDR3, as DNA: TGTGCCAGCGGCGGGTTTGTGGGCCACACAGATACGCAGTATTTT.